This TCR beta chain was sequenced during a study of T cell repertoires in cytomegalovirus infection. The CDR3 runs 16 residues. V was pared by 3 bases and J by 5 bases, with 9 bases of the junction left unmatched. Per germline, CDR1 MRHNA and CDR2 SNTAGT. This clonotype was observed a few times. One entry per CDR3 protein, called by TCRdb with MiXCR from the reads. The top ten hold 2.8% of the sample, which has roughly 760,000 distinct CDR3 sequences, 35% to 40% seen once. The sequence derives from a human donor in good health (CMV status not recorded). Some clones in this sample may be carry-over from other donors' samples. Sequenced sample: PBMCs. The V call is TRBV6-4, the J call TRBJ2-1; 8 bases agree with TRBD2. The CDR3 DNA sequence: TGTGCCAGCAGTGAAGAGGGGCTAGCGGGTAACAATGAGCAGTTCTTC. Translating it yields CASSEEGLAGNNEQFF.